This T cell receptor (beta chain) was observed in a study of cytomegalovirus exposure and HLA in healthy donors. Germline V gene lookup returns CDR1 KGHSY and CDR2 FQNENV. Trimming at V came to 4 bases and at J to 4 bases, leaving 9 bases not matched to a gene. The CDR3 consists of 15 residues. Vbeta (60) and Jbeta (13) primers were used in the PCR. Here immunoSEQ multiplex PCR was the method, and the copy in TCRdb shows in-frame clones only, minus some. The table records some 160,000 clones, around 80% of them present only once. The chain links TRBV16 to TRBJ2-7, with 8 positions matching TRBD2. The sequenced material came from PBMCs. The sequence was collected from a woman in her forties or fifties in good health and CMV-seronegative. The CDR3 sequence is CASSPVLAGTYEQYF. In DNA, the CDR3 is TGTGCCAGCAGCCCTGTGTTAGCGGGGACATACGAGCAGTACTTC.